The 22 T cell receptor beta chains reported below all come from one sample, sequenced in a study of cytotoxic CD8 clonotypes in ibrutinib-treated CLL. Using immunoSEQ multiplex PCR, the repertoire was profiled, and TCRdb retains in-frame clones only, with some absent. The table lists around 140,000 clones, roughly 80% of them singletons. The sample consisted of PBMCs, taken after 12 months of ibrutinib treatment. These receptors all stem from a human donor with chronic lymphocytic leukemia.

V and J are TRBV7-2 and TRBJ2-7; D could derive from TRBD1 or TRBD2 (6 bases each). This CDR3 is built from 16 residues. Germline CDR1 and CDR2: SGHTA and FQGNSA. V shed 2 bases and J shed 2 bases, with 16 bases lying between them. DNA of the CDR3: TGTGCCAGCAGCTTACGTCTTGGCGGGACAACCTACGAGCAGTACTTC. Protein: CASSLRLGGTTYEQYF.

J is TRBJ2-6 and V is TRBV11-3; D call uncertain. Trimming cost V 3 bases and J 2 bases, with 11 bases left between them. Germline CDR1 is SGHNT and CDR2 is YENEEA. This CDR3 contains 16 residues. DNA of the CDR3: TGTGCCAGCAGCTTTATGGCAGGCGCTGGGGCCAACGTCCTGACTTTC. This encodes CASSFMAGAGANVLTF.

The J gene is TRBJ2-7, the V gene TRBV11-2; D not certain. CDR3 size: 12 residues. Per germline, CDR1 SGHAT and CDR2 FQNNGV. V lost 5 bases, J lost 2 bases, and 7 bases lay in between. The CDR3 loop reads CASSRATYEQYF. The DNA of the CDR3 is TGTGCCAGCAGCAGGGCCACCTACGAGCAGTACTTC.

A single count supports this clone. This chain connects TRBV7-2 to TRBJ2-7, with 11 bases matching TRBD2. The CDR3 runs 15 residues. Germline loops: CDR1 SGHTA, CDR2 FQGNSA. V lost 4 bases to trimming and J lost 6 bases; unmatched junction nucleotides: 8. DNA of the CDR3: TGTGCCAGCAGCTCGCGACTAGCGGGGCCCTCCGAGCAGTACTTC. Amino acids: CASSSRLAGPSEQYF.

The CDR3 is CASSLVSGGGSPLHF. The CDR3 DNA is TGCGCCAGCAGCTTGGTAAGCGGGGGCGGATCACCCCTCCACTTT. This rearrangement joins TRBV5-1 to TRBJ1-6; maybe TRBD1 (6 bases). The V and J ends lost 0 bases and 10 bases respectively, with 14 bases between them. Germline CDR1 reads SGHRS; CDR2 reads YFSETQ. This CDR3 has 15 residues.

V and J are TRBV6-5 and TRBJ1-5; tentatively, D is TRBD1 (5 bases). V lost 6 bases, J lost 2 bases, and 11 bases lay in between. Looked up from germline, CDR1 is MNHEY and CDR2 is SVGAGI. The CDR3 runs to 14 residues. The CDR3: CASRTDTGNQPQHF. The CDR3 DNA is TGTGCCAGCAGGACGGACACGGGCAATCAGCCCCAGCATTTT.

The CDR3 loop is CASSYNQPQHF. CDR3 DNA: TGTGCCAGCAGTTATAATCAGCCCCAGCATTTT. The rearrangement links TRBV28 to TRBJ1-5, with D unresolved. V lost 4 bases and J 4 bases, leaving 2 bases between the germline ends. Per the germline V gene, CDR1 is MDHEN and CDR2 is SYDVKM. The CDR3 runs to 11 residues.

This clone was recorded only once. The V and J genes are TRBV7-2 and TRBJ2-7; D is ambiguous. The CDR3 covers 13 residues. Trimming left V 5 bases short and J 0 bases short, with 8 bases between. Germline-derived CDR1 and CDR2 are SGHTA and FQGNSA. CDR3 sequence (DNA): TGTGCCAGCAGCATAAACCACTCCTACGAGCAGTACTTC. This translates into CASSINHSYEQYF.

The chain uses TRBV2 and TRBJ2-1; D not certain. The CDR3 contains 17 residues. CDR1 and CDR2 (germline): SNHLY, FYNNEI. The ends were cut back, 0 bases at V and 0 bases at J, with 12 bases in the middle. The DNA for the CDR3 is TGTGCCAGCAGTGAAGCCCTCCTCCGAAGCTCCTACAATGAGCAGTTCTTC. This encodes CASSEALLRSSYNEQFF. The full variable domain, completed using reference TRBV2 and TRBJ2-1, is EPEVTQTPSHQVTQMGQEVILRCVPISNHLYFYWYRQILGQKVEFLVSFYNNEISEKSEIFDDQFSVERPDGSNFTLKIRSTKLEDSAMYFCASSEALLRSSYNEQFFGPGTRLTVL.

The chain employs TRBV19 and TRBJ1-4; D is undetermined. Germline CDR1 and CDR2: LNHDA and SQIVND (reference sequence). Between the trimmed V and J ends, which lost 7 bases and 4 bases, there was a span of 19 bases. The length of the CDR3 is 16 residues. The CDR3 protein is CASIHGGSPGNEKLFF. The CDR3 DNA follows: TGTGCCAGTATACACGGAGGTTCCCCGGGTAATGAAAAACTGTTTTTT.

This clone has at least ten counts. The chain employs TRBV7-2 and TRBJ1-5; the D gene is possibly TRBD1 (5 bases). Germline CDR1 reads SGHTA; CDR2 reads FQGNSA. The CDR3 sequence is 14 residues long. V was pared by 1 base and J by 7 bases, with 11 bases between. CDR3 in amino acids: CASSLEGWGQPQHF. CDR3 DNA sequence: TGTGCCAGCAGCTTAGAAGGGTGGGGGCAGCCCCAGCATTTT.

The chain is built from TRBV29-1 and TRBJ2-3, with D tentatively TRBD2 (5 bases). Germline V lookup: CDR1 SQVTM, CDR2 ANQGSEA. Trimming stripped 1 base from V and 2 bases from J, with 13 bases between. CDR3 length: 15 residues. The DNA for the CDR3 is TGCAGCGTTGAAGGTCTAGCCCTAAACACAGATACGCAGTATTTT. Its translation is CSVEGLALNTDTQYF.

The rearrangement links TRBV7-2 to TRBJ2-7; 7 positions match TRBD1. The germline V gene encodes CDR1 SGHTA and CDR2 FQGNSA. Trimming cost V 4 bases and J 6 bases; bases outside gene matches: 3. The CDR3 consists of 12 residues. DNA of the CDR3: TGTGCCAGCAGCTCATACAGGGGCGAGCAGTACTTC. Translated, it gives CASSSYRGEQYF.

This chain links TRBV30 with TRBJ2-2; the D is unclear. Germline V gene sequence: CDR1 GTSNPN, CDR2 SVGIG (reference sequence). Trimming left V 3 bases short and J 6 bases short, with 5 bases between. This CDR3 is 11 amino acids long. CDR3 protein: CAWSPSGELFF. In nucleotides, the CDR3 is TGTGCCTGGAGCCCGTCCGGGGAGCTGTTTTTT.

V gene TRBV6-5 combines with J gene TRBJ1-4; no clear D. Germline loops: CDR1 MNHEY, CDR2 SVGAGI. V lost 9 bases and J 7 bases, leaving 15 bases between the germline ends. CDR3 size: 13 residues. The CDR3 sequence: CASTGSRGEKLFF. DNA for the CDR3: TGTGCCAGTACGGGGAGTCGCGGTGAAAAACTGTTTTTT.

This clone was detected many times. The J gene is TRBJ2-3, the V gene TRBV18; 11 bases align to TRBD2. CDR3 length equals 16 residues. Germline V gene data show CDR1 as KGHSH and CDR2 as LQKENI. V shed 0 bases, J shed 5 bases, and the junction held 4 bases outside the gene matches. CDR3 protein: CASSPPLAGGKDTQYF. The CDR3 bases are TGTGCCAGCTCACCACCATTAGCGGGGGGGAAAGATACGCAGTATTTT.

This clone has only one observation. J is TRBJ2-1 and V is TRBV13; a weak D match, TRBD2 (5 bases). V was trimmed by 4 bases and J by 10 bases, leaving 20 bases between them. Germline CDR1 is PRHDT and CDR2 is FYEKMQ (reference sequence). The CDR3 is 15 amino acids. DNA of the CDR3: TGTGCCAGCAGCTGGACTGGGCGGGCGCCTGGGGAGCAGTTCTTC. Its protein product is CASSWTGRAPGEQFF.

The chain is built from TRBV2 and TRBJ1-4, with D possibly matching TRBD1 (6 bases). The CDR3 has 14 amino acids. V was pared by 6 bases and J by 8 bases, with 16 bases between. Germline V lookup: CDR1 SNHLY, CDR2 FYNNEI. DNA of the CDR3: TGTGCCAGCAGCCGCGACAGGATTGAGGAAAAACTGTTTTTT. Protein product: CASSRDRIEEKLFF. Full variable domain (remainder filled in from reference TRBV2 and TRBJ1-4): EPEVTQTPSHQVTQMGQEVILRCVPISNHLYFYWYRQILGQKVEFLVSFYNNEISEKSEIFDDQFSVERPDGSNFTLKIRSTKLEDSAMYFCASSRDRIEEKLFFGSGTQLSVL.

The V and J genes are TRBV28 and TRBJ2-7, with D unresolved. Trimming took 5 bases from V and 4 from J, leaving 18 bases between them. Germline V gives CDR1 MDHEN, CDR2 SYDVKM. The CDR3 is 15 amino acids. The chain's CDR3 is CASSGRPYRDYEQYF. The CDR3 DNA reads as TGTGCCAGCAGTGGTCGACCGTATAGAGATTACGAGCAGTACTTC.

The chain has TRBV5-1 and TRBJ2-1, with 9 nucleotides matching TRBD2. The CDR3 is made up of 16 amino acids. With V trimmed by 4 bases and J by 2 bases, 7 bases remained unmatched. Germline V gives CDR1 SGHRS, CDR2 YFSETQ. This CDR3 reads CASSISGLAPYNEQFF. CDR3 sequence (DNA): TGCGCCAGCAGCATCTCGGGACTAGCACCCTACAATGAGCAGTTCTTC.

V and J are TRBV30 and TRBJ2-5, with D possibly TRBD2 on 6 matching bases. Germline V lookup: CDR1 GTSNPN, CDR2 SVGIG (reference sequence). Trimming removed 3 bases from V and 5 bases from J, with 16 bases in between. This CDR3 region has 14 residues. CDR3 sequence (DNA): TGTGCCTGGAGCATGGCGGGGTTGTATGAGACCCAGTACTTC. The encoded protein is CAWSMAGLYETQYF.

This clone was found once. The chain is built from TRBV2 and TRBJ1-1; D perhaps matches TRBD1 (5 bases). CDR3 length: 13 residues. Germline CDR1 is SNHLY and CDR2 is FYNNEI. V gave up 4 bases and J gave up 0 bases, with 6 bases separating them. CDR3 residues: CASSAGLNTEAFF. The DNA for the CDR3 is TGTGCCAGCAGTGCAGGGCTGAACACTGAAGCTTTCTTT.